This T cell receptor (beta chain) comes out of a study of early T cells in non-severe SARS-CoV-2 infection. TCRdb re-derived calls from the 5' RACE reads in MiXCR, one entry per CDR3 protein. This table has 90,000 to 120,000 distinct CDR3 sequences, approximately 10% appearing once. Worth noting for this clonotype: Its antigen is unknown.

Findings and caveats of the study: Matching against VDJdb likely underestimated virus-specific expansions, favoring anti-spike CD8.

The CDR3 spans 14 residues. V lost 0 bases and J lost 1, with 8 bases in between. The V gene's germline CDR1 is SGDLS and CDR2 YYNGEE. The chain recombines TRBV9 with TRBJ2-7; no clear D gene. This clonotype originated in an adult who was a healthcare worker with PCR-confirmed SARS-CoV-2 infection or an uninfected control (not recorded which). Sample: whole blood. CDR3 residues: CASSVDEGSYEQYF. In DNA form, the CDR3 reads TGTGCCAGCAGCGTAGACGAAGGGTCCTACGAGCAGTACTTC.